This TCR beta chain was found in a study of blood T cell repertoires in COVID-19. Study in general: PBMCs, B-cell-depleted T cells, or T cells were the source of the cDNA or gDNA that made up the material.

Seattle patients were enrolled while actively infected and followed longitudinally. V was clipped by 6 bases and J by 6 bases; unmatched bases: 11. This CDR3 has 18 residues. Germline lookup yields CDR1 SEHNR and CDR2 FQNEAQ (reference sequence). The sample holds one count of this clone. Sequencing was performed with immunoSEQ multiplex PCR; in TCRdb, only in-frame clones are kept and a portion is missing. Found here are about 360,000 clones, 75% to 90% of them singletons; the top ten hold just over 7%. The chain uses TRBV7-9 and TRBJ2-2, with 15 bases identical to TRBD2. The receptor was derived from a woman aged 55-70 years with COVID-19, enrolled during active disease. Sequenced material: peripheral blood. The CDR3: CASSPGLAGGPMAGELFF. DNA for the CDR3: TGTGCCAGCAGTCCAGGACTAGCGGGGGGGCCTATGGCCGGGGAGCTGTTTTTT.